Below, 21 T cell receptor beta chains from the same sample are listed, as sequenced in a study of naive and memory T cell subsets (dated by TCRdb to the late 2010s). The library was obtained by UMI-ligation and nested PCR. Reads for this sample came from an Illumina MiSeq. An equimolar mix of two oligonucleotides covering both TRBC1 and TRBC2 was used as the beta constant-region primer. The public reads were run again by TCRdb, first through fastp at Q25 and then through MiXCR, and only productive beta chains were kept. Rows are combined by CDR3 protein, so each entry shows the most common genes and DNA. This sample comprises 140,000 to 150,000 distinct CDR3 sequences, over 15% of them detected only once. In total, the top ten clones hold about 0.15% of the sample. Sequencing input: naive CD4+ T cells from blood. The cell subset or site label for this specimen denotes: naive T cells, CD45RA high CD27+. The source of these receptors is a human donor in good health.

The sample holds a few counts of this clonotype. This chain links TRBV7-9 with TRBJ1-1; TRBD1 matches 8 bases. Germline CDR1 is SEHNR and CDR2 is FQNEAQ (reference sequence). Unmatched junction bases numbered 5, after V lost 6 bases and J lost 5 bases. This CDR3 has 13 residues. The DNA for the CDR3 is TGTGCCAGCAGTTCCAGGGGGCTAACTGAAGCTTTCTTT. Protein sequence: CASSSRGLTEAFF.

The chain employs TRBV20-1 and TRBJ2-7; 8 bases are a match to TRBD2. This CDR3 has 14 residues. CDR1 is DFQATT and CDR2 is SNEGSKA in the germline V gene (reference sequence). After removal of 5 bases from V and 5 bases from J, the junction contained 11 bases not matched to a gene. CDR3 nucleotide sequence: TGCAGTGCTGGTCGACGGGAGGGCCTGGACGAGCAGTACTTC. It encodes CSAGRREGLDEQYF.

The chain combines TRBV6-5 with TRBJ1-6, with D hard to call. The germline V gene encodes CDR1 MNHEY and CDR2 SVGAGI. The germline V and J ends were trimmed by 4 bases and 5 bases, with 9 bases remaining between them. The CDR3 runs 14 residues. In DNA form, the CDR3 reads TGTGCCAGCAGTTTGACGGCTAATAATTCACCCCTCCACTTT. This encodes CASSLTANNSPLHF.

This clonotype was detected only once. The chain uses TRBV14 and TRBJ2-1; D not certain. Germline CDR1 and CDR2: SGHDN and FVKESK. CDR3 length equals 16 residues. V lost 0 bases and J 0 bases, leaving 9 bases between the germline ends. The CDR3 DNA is TGTGCCAGCAGCCAAGAAAGGCCCAGCTCCTACAATGAGCAGTTCTTC. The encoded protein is CASSQERPSSYNEQFF.

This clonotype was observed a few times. The CDR3 DNA sequence: TGCGCCAGCAGTCAAGAGGACAGGGGCTATCCTAATCAGCCCCAGCATTTT. Its protein product is CASSQEDRGYPNQPQHF. V gene TRBV23-1 combines with J gene TRBJ1-5; 9 bases agree with TRBD1. TRBV23-1 is labeled an ORF, and its function is uncertain. V was clipped by 2 bases and J by 4 bases; unmatched bases: 9. The CDR3 totals 17 residues.

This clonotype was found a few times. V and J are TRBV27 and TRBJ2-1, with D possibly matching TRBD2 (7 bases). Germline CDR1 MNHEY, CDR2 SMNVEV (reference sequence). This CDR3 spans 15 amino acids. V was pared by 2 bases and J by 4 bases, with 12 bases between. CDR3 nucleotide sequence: TGTGCCAGCAGTTTAGCGGGGGCGCAATACAATGAGCAGTTCTTC. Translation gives CASSLAGAQYNEQFF.

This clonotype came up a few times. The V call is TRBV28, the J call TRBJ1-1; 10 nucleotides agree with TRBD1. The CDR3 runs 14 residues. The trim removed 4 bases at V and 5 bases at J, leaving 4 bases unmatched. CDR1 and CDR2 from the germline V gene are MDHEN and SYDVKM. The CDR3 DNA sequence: TGTGCCAGCAGTTCTCGGGACAGGGGAACTGAAGCTTTCTTT. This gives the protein CASSSRDRGTEAFF.

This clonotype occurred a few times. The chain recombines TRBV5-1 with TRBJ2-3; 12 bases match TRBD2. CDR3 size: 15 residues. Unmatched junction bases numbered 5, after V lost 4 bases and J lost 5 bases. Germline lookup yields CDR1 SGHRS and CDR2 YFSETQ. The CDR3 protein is CASSRMGLAGDTQYF. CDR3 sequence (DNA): TGCGCCAGCAGCCGGATGGGACTAGCGGGAGATACGCAGTATTTT. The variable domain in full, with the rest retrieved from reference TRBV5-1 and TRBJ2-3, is KAGVTQTPRYLIKTRGQQVTLSCSPISGHRSVSWYQQTPGQGLQFLFEYFSETQRNKGNFPGRFSGRQFSNSRSEMNVSTLELGDSALYLCASSRMGLAGDTQYFGPGTRLTVL.

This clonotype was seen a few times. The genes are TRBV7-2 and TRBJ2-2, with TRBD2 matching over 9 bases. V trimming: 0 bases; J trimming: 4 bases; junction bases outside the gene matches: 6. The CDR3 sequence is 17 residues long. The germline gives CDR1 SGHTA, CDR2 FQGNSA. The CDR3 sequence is CASSLAPASGTTGELFF. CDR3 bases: TGTGCCAGCAGCTTAGCGCCGGCTAGCGGGACCACCGGGGAGCTGTTTTTT.

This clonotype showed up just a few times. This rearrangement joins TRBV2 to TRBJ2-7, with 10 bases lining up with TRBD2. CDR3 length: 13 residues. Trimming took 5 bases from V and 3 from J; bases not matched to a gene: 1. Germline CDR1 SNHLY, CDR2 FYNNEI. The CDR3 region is CASSLAGGYEQYF. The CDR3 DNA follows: TGTGCCAGCAGTTTAGCGGGAGGCTACGAGCAGTACTTC.

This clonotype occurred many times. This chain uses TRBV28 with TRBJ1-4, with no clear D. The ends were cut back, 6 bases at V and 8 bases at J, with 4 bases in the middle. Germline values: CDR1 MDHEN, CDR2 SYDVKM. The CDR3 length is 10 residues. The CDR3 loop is CASSGEKLFF. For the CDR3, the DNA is TGTGCCAGCAGCGGGGAAAAACTGTTTTTT.

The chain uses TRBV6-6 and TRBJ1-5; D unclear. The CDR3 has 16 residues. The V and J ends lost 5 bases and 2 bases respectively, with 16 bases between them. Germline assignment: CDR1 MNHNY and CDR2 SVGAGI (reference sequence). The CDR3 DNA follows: TGTGCCAGCAGTGGAAAAGACGGGGTTGGCAATCAGCCCCAGCATTTT. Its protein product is CASSGKDGVGNQPQHF.

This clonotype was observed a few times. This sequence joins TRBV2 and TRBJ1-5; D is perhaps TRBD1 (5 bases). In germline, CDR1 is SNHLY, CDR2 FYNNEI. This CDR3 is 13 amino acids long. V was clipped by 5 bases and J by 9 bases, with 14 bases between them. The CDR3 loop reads CASSYGRDVPQHF. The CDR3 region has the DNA TGTGCCAGCAGTTACGGACGGGACGTGCCCCAGCATTTT.

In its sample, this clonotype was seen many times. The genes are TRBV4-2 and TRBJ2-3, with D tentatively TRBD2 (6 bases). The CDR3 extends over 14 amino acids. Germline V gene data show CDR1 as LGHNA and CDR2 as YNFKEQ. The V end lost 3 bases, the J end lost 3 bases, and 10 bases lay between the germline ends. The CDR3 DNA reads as TGTGCCAGCAGCCAGGAGGGGCGGACAGATACGCAGTATTTT. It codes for CASSQEGRTDTQYF.

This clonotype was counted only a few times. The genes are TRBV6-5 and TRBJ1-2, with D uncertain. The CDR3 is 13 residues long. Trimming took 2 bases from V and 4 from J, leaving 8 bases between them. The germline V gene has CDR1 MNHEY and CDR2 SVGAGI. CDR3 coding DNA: TGTGCCAGCAGTTACGACCAATCCTATGGCTACACCTTC. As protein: CASSYDQSYGYTF.

CDR3 loop: CSANRDPSSYEQYF. The DNA of the CDR3 is TGCAGTGCTAACCGGGATCCCAGCTCCTACGAGCAGTACTTC. V usage is TRBV20-1 and J usage is TRBJ2-7; weak D call: TRBD2 (5 bases). This CDR3 spans 14 amino acids. Trimming took off 4 bases at V and 0 bases at J, with 13 bases between the two ends. Germline CDR1 reads DFQATT; CDR2 reads SNEGSKA (reference sequence).

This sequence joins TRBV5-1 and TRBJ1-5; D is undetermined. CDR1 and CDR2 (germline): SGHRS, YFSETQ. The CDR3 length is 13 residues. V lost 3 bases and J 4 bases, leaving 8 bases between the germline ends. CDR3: CASSSDWNQPQHF. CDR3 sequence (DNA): TGCGCCAGCAGCTCGGACTGGAATCAGCCCCAGCATTTT.

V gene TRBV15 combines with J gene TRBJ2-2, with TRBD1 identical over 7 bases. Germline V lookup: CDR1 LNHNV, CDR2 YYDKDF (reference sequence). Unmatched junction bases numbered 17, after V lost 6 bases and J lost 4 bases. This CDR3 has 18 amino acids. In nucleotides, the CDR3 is TGTGCCACCAGAAGAAGGTCGGGACAGCCGCCCGGCACCGGGGAGCTGTTTTTT. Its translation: CATRRRSGQPPGTGELFF.

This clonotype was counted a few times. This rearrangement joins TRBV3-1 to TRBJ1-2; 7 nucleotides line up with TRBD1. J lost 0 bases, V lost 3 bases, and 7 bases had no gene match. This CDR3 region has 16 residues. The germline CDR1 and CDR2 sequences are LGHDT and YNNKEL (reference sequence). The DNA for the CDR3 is TGTGCCAGCAGCCACGATAGGGGGCAAGCTAACTATGGCTACACCTTC. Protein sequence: CASSHDRGQANYGYTF.

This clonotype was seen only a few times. The CDR3, as DNA: TGTGCCAGCAGTCCCTACAGGGAGGCTGAAGCTTTCTTT. This gives the protein CASSPYREAEAFF. V usage is TRBV6-2 or TRBV6-3 and J usage is TRBJ1-1, with a weak D call TRBD1 (6 bases). The germline V gene has CDR1 MNHEY and CDR2 SVGEGT. Trimming took 5 bases from V and 6 from J, leaving 13 bases between them. The CDR3 length is 13 residues.

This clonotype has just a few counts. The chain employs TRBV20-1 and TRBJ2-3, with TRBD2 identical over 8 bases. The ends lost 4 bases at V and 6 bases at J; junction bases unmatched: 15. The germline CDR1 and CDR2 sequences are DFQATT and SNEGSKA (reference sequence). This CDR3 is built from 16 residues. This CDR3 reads CSATSRLSGSRDTQYF. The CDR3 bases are TGCAGTGCTACCTCCCGGCTGAGCGGGAGTCGGGATACGCAGTATTTT.